These 20 T cell receptor beta chains came from one sample sequenced in a study of cytotoxic CD8 clonotypes in ibrutinib-treated CLL. This table comes from immunoSEQ multiplex PCR, and its TCRdb copy is limited to in-frame clones, with some not included. The sample lists 100,000 to 150,000 clones, 75% to 90% occurring once. Sequenced material: PBMCs, taken after 24 months of ibrutinib treatment. All receptors come from a human donor with chronic lymphocytic leukemia.

DNA for the CDR3: TGTGCCAGCAGTTATGACAGGGGGAACACTGAAGCTTTCTTT. Its protein is CASSYDRGNTEAFF. The rearrangement links TRBV27 to TRBJ1-1, with 8 bases identical to TRBD1. V shed 4 bases, J shed 1 base, and the junction held 2 bases outside the gene matches. Germline CDR1 and CDR2: MNHEY and SMNVEV (reference sequence). This CDR3 region has 14 residues.

The chain joins TRBV19 to TRBJ2-7; a weak D match, TRBD2 (6 bases). The CDR3 is 14 residues long. Germline assignment: CDR1 LNHDA and CDR2 SQIVND (reference sequence). V was trimmed by 2 bases and J by 1 base, leaving 9 bases between them. The CDR3: CASSISGDSYEQYF. DNA of the CDR3: TGTGCCAGTAGTATATCGGGGGATTCCTACGAGCAGTACTTC.

The V and J genes are TRBV6-5 and TRBJ1-3, with D perhaps matching TRBD1 (6 bases). Trimming pared 5 bases from V and 4 bases from J, leaving 15 bases between. The CDR3 contains 15 residues. Germline lookup yields CDR1 MNHEY and CDR2 SVGAGI. The CDR3 DNA reads as TGTGCCAGCAGTCGCGCCCCTCAGGGGGGAAACACCATATATTTT. This sequence encodes CASSRAPQGGNTIYF.

The gene calls are TRBV6-5 and TRBJ2-2; D perhaps matches TRBD1 (7 bases). Germline V CDR1 and CDR2: MNHEY, SVGAGI. The CDR3 runs to 14 residues. V lost 6 bases and J lost 5, with 13 bases in between. For the CDR3, the DNA is TGTGCCAGCAGACCAGGGGGGTGGACCGGGGAGCTGTTTTTT. Translating it yields CASRPGGWTGELFF.

The V gene is TRBV19, the J gene TRBJ2-7; 10 nucleotides match TRBD2. The CDR3 has 16 residues. CDR1 is LNHDA, CDR2 SQIVND, per germline (reference sequence). V shed 6 bases, J shed 0 bases, and the junction held 8 bases outside the gene matches. In DNA form, the CDR3 reads TGTGCCAGTAGAAGGGCTAGCGGGAGTAGCTCCTACGAGCAGTACTTC. This gives the protein CASRRASGSSSYEQYF. The whole variable domain, filled in from reference TRBV19 and TRBJ2-7, reads DGGITQSPKYLFRKEGQNVTLSCEQNLNHDAMYWYRQDPGQGLRLIYYSQIVNDFQKGDIAEGYSVSREKKESFPLTVTSAQKNPTAFYLCASRRASGSSSYEQYFGPGTRLTVT.

This rearrangement joins TRBV6-7 to TRBJ2-7; D call uncertain. TRBV6-7 belongs to the ORF category, with a function that is uncertain. This CDR3 comprises 15 residues. The V end was cut by 4 bases, the J end by 3 bases, with 16 bases between. The CDR3 region is CASSLTGFKIYEQYF. Here the CDR3 DNA reads TGTGCCAGCAGTTTGACTGGATTCAAGATCTACGAGCAGTACTTC.

Here the CDR3 DNA reads TGTGCCAGCAGTTTAGAAGGGTCCCAGCATTTT. Translated, it gives CASSLEGSQHF. This chain joins TRBV28 and TRBJ1-5; the D is unclear. Trimming shortened V by 2 bases and J by 11 bases, and 7 bases separated the two germline ends. The CDR3 sequence is 11 residues long. Germline V gene data show CDR1 as MDHEN and CDR2 as SYDVKM.

V is TRBV7-3 and J is TRBJ2-7, with 7 nucleotides matching TRBD1. V gave up 4 bases and J gave up 7 bases; unmatched junction bases: 7. Germline V gene sequence: CDR1 SGHTA, CDR2 FQGTGA. The CDR3 totals 13 residues. CDR3 sequence (DNA): TGTGCCAGCAGCTCGACAGGGTCAGGGGAGCAGTACTTC. Translating it yields CASSSTGSGEQYF. The full variable domain, in which reference TRBV7-3 and TRBJ2-7 provide the parts outside the CDR3, is GAGVSQTPSNKVTEKGKYVELRCDPISGHTALYWYRQSLGQGPEFLIYFQGTGAADDSGLPNDRFFAVRPEGSVSTLKIQRTERGDSAVYLCASSSTGSGEQYFGPGTRLTVT.

The gene calls are TRBV7-6 and TRBJ2-7, with 8 bases matching TRBD2. The CDR3 is 17 residues long. The trim removed 5 bases at V and 7 bases at J, leaving 19 bases unmatched. Germline loops: CDR1 SGHVS, CDR2 FNYEAQ. CDR3 region: CASSPARIGAGAGEQYF. The CDR3 nucleotides are TGTGCCAGCAGCCCGGCAAGGATTGGAGCGGGAGCCGGGGAGCAGTACTTC.

The chain links TRBV7-9 to TRBJ1-2; TRBD1 is a possible D gene (6 bases). The germline V gene encodes CDR1 SEHNR and CDR2 FQNEAQ (reference sequence). Trimming took 7 bases from V and 4 from J, leaving 13 bases between them. CDR3 length: 13 residues. CDR3 residues: CASTEQGSYGYTF. CDR3 DNA sequence: TGTGCCAGCACCGAACAGGGCAGCTATGGCTACACCTTC.

The rearrangement links TRBV18 to TRBJ1-2; no definite D call. The CDR3 spans 14 residues. Germline CDR1 and CDR2: KGHSH and LQKENI. The germline V and J ends were trimmed by 0 bases and 2 bases, with 7 bases remaining between them. The CDR3 sequence is CASSPPSGNYGYTF. For the CDR3, the DNA is TGTGCCAGCTCACCACCGTCGGGGAACTATGGCTACACCTTC.

This clone showed up just a few times. CDR3 residues: CASSQDHARGTEAFF. Written as DNA, the CDR3 is TGTGCCAGCAGCCAAGATCACGCGCGTGGCACTGAAGCTTTCTTT. This chain links TRBV4-2 with TRBJ1-1, with D unresolved. From germline, CDR1 is LGHNA and CDR2 YNFKEQ. CDR3 size: 15 residues. V dropped 0 bases and J dropped 4 bases, with 12 bases sitting between them.

The V call is TRBV7-2, the J call TRBJ1-6; the D is unclear. The CDR3 runs to 14 residues. The V end lost 5 bases, the J end lost 7 bases, and 12 bases lay between the germline ends. In germline, CDR1 is SGHTA, CDR2 FQGNSA. The CDR3 DNA reads TGTGCCAGCAGCCCCCGACTGGGCAATTCACCCCTCCACTTT. Protein product: CASSPRLGNSPLHF.

The chain has TRBV10-3 and TRBJ2-7; TRBD1 agrees at 8 bases. J gave up 0 bases and V 9 bases, and 7 bases lay outside the gene matches. CDR1 ENHRY and CDR2 SYGVKD come from the germline V gene. The CDR3 totals 14 residues. The CDR3 DNA sequence: TGTGCCATTTCCGGGGACAGGCGCTCCTACGAGCAGTACTTC. Residues: CAISGDRRSYEQYF.

This clone was detected once. The chain uses TRBV7-2 and TRBJ1-1, with a weak D call TRBD1 (5 bases). Germline CDR1 reads SGHTA; CDR2 reads FQGNSA. The CDR3 covers 15 residues. Trimming removed 8 bases at V and 0 bases at J, with 16 bases between. The CDR3 region is CASGFGGVLNTEAFF. The CDR3 DNA sequence: TGTGCCAGCGGTTTTGGGGGAGTTTTGAACACTGAAGCTTTCTTT.

The genes are TRBV6-5 and TRBJ1-2; unclear D gene. CDR3 length: 14 amino acids. Germline V gives CDR1 MNHEY, CDR2 SVGAGI. The V and J ends lost 6 bases and 1 base respectively, with 12 bases between them. The CDR3 sequence: CASSPGPINYGYTF. The CDR3 DNA is TGTGCCAGCAGCCCCGGCCCCATTAACTATGGCTACACCTTC.

This clone was picked up one time. The chain is built from TRBV30 and TRBJ1-1, with TRBD1 as a possible D gene (6 bases). The CDR3 consists of 13 residues. V lost 5 bases to trimming and J lost 6 bases, with 16 bases between them. Germline CDR1 is GTSNPN and CDR2 is SVGIG (reference sequence). The DNA of the CDR3 is TGTGCCTGGCTCTGGGGGGCTGGGTCTGAAGCTTTCTTT. This encodes CAWLWGAGSEAFF. Full variable domain (remainder filled in from reference TRBV30 and TRBJ1-1): SQTIHQWPATLVQPVGSPLSLECTVEGTSNPNLYWYRQAAGRGLQLLFYSVGIGQISSEVPQNLSASRPQDRQFILSSKKLLLSDSGFYLCAWLWGAGSEAFFGQGTRLTVV.

V and J are TRBV30 and TRBJ2-2; D might be TRBD1 or TRBD2, each matching 5 bases. This CDR3 comprises 14 residues. From germline, CDR1 is GTSNPN and CDR2 SVGIG (reference sequence). Trimming left V 5 bases short and J 5 bases short, with 15 bases between. The CDR3 protein is CAWGGRGKTGELFF. In DNA, the CDR3 is TGTGCCTGGGGGGGAAGGGGAAAGACCGGGGAGCTGTTTTTT.

The chain is built from TRBV6-1 and TRBJ1-3; D may be TRBD1 (5 bases). This CDR3 has 14 residues. Germline V lookup: CDR1 MNHNS, CDR2 SASEGT. Trimming took 6 bases from V and 8 from J, leaving 17 bases between them. CDR3 region: CASRRGDSADTIYF. CDR3 DNA: TGTGCCAGCAGGAGGGGTGACTCGGCGGACACCATATATTTT.

CDR3 coding DNA: TGTGCCAGCAGTTCTACAGGAATCCGCGAGCAGTACTTC. This codes for CASSSTGIREQYF. This chain joins TRBV7-2 and TRBJ2-7, with D tentatively TRBD1 (5 bases). The CDR3 covers 13 residues. The ends were cut back, 6 bases at V and 6 bases at J, with 15 bases in the middle. CDR1 is SGHTA, CDR2 FQGNSA, per germline.